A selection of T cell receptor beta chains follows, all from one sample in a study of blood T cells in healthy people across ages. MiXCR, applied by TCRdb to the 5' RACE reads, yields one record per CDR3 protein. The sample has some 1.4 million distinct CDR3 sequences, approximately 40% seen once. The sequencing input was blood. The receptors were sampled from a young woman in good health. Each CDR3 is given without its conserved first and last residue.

CDR3: SARDRSSRSVWPNYGYT
V: TRBV20-1
J: TRBJ1-2

CDR3: SARRLAGEGEQY
V: TRBV20-1
J: TRBJ2-5

CDR3: ASQLGGTSGRAGDNEQF
V: TRBV5-5
J: TRBJ2-1

CDR3: ASGQSADTQY
V: TRBV9
J: TRBJ2-3

CDR3: ASSLMVTGITDTQY
V: TRBV28
J: TRBJ2-3

CDR3: ASSLGGDEQF
V: TRBV7-9
J: TRBJ2-1

CDR3: SASSGWNTEAF
V: TRBV20-1
J: TRBJ1-1

CDR3: ASSRGLGPYEQY
V: TRBV12-3/TRBV12-4
J: TRBJ2-5

CDR3: ASSLVVRAEQETQY
V: TRBV7-9
J: TRBJ2-5

CDR3: GADPESSYNKQF
V: TRBV20-1
J: TRBJ2-1

CDR3: ASSFQARSSYEQY
V: TRBV7-2
J: TRBJ2-7

CDR3: ASNDAGGANVLT
V: TRBV2
J: TRBJ2-6

CDR3: ATSDLSGEQY
V: TRBV24-1
J: TRBJ2-7

CDR3: ASSTLAGGPNDEQF
V: TRBV5-6
J: TRBJ2-1

CDR3: AIKGAGGLRDEQF
V: TRBV10-3
J: TRBJ2-1

CDR3: ASSFGRGLSYNEQY
V: TRBV7-2
J: NA

CDR3: ASSPPGRGNYGYT
V: TRBV3-1
J: TRBJ1-2

CDR3: STGQGNQPQH
V: TRBV20-1
J: TRBJ1-5

CDR3: ASSPRFASPLH
V: TRBV27
J: TRBJ1-6

CDR3: AWSVGGQRGYT
V: TRBV30
J: TRBJ1-2

CDR3: ASLGGQFMNTEAF
V: TRBV4-2
J: TRBJ1-1

CDR3: ASSFSRDRVNTEAF
V: TRBV7-2
J: TRBJ1-1

CDR3: ASSSRGAGGSYNEQY
V: TRBV11-2
J: NA

CDR3: ASTTTSGVGHEQF
V: TRBV7-9
J: TRBJ2-1

CDR3: ASSVVDGRGNEQF
V: TRBV10-1
J: TRBJ2-1

CDR3: SVAVQGWTDTQY
V: TRBV29-1
J: TRBJ2-3